A single sample is the source of the 9 T cell receptor beta chains below, sequenced in a study of blood T cells in healthy people across ages. Alongside a J-beta primer mix, a sample-barcoded 5' primer served in a second PCR lasting about 6 to 11 cycles. TCRdb re-called the 5' RACE reads through MiXCR, storing one row per CDR3 protein. The sample yields about a million distinct CDR3 sequences, about 44% seen once. Sequencing input: blood. Every receptor here comes from a man younger than 40 in good health.

This chain joins TRBV7-2 and TRBJ2-5; 10 bases align to TRBD2. Trimming cost V 2 bases and J 2 bases; bases outside gene matches: 8. The CDR3 has 17 residues. From germline, CDR1 is SGHTA and CDR2 FQGNSA. The CDR3 sequence: CASSLLSLAGAQETQYF. CDR3 nucleotides: TGTGCCAGCAGCTTACTCTCTCTAGCGGGGGCTCAAGAGACCCAGTACTTC.

The V call is TRBV10-3, the J call TRBJ2-7, with D perhaps matching TRBD1 (6 bases). V lost 7 bases and J lost 0, with 16 bases in between. CDR1 and CDR2 from the germline V gene are ENHRY and SYGVKD. There are 15 residues in the CDR3. The CDR3 region has the DNA TGTGCCATCACTTCGACGGACAGTTTCTCCTACGAGCAGTACTTC. Protein: CAITSTDSFSYEQYF.

The V gene is TRBV12-3 or TRBV12-4, the J gene TRBJ2-3; 9 bases are shared with TRBD1. The CDR3 is 14 amino acids. Trimming took 7 bases from V and 3 from J; bases not matched to a gene: 5. CDR3 DNA: TGTGCCAGCACCATGGGGACAGGGACAGATACGCAGTATTTT. It encodes CASTMGTGTDTQYF.

The J gene is TRBJ2-3, the V gene TRBV28, with 10 bases lining up with TRBD2. This CDR3 contains 16 residues. Trimming at V came to 6 bases and at J to 2 bases, leaving 8 bases not matched to a gene. The germline V gene has CDR1 MDHEN and CDR2 SYDVKM. Here the CDR3 reads CASSQNSGGITDTQYF. CDR3 nucleotides: TGTGCCAGCAGCCAAAATAGCGGGGGGATCACAGATACGCAGTATTTT.

The rearrangement joins TRBV4-2 to TRBJ2-7; TRBD1 matches at 8 bases. CDR1 and CDR2 from the germline V gene are LGHNA and YNFKEQ. The V segment lost 4 bases and the J segment 1 base; nucleotides outside the gene matches: 12. This CDR3 is built from 17 residues. CDR3 protein: CASSLYTGTGISYEQYF. The CDR3 bases are TGTGCCAGCAGCCTTTACACCGGGACAGGCATATCCTACGAGCAGTACTTC.

CDR3 sequence reads: CAISDPFREREQYF. The CDR3 coding sequence is TGTGCCATCAGTGACCCGTTCAGGGAAAGGGAGCAGTACTTC. The chain recombines TRBV10-3 with TRBJ2-7; perhaps TRBD1 as D (5 bases). Trimming took 3 bases from V and 7 from J, leaving 16 bases between them. Germline-derived CDR1 and CDR2 are ENHRY and SYGVKD. The CDR3 is 14 amino acids.

This sequence joins TRBV14 and TRBJ2-5; D remains ambiguous. Germline-derived CDR1 and CDR2 are SGHDN and FVKESK. V was shortened by 1 base and J by 5 bases, with 8 bases between the two germline ends. The CDR3 spans 13 residues. CDR3 loop: CASSQALGETQYF. CDR3 coding DNA: TGTGCCAGCAGCCAAGCTCTTGGGGAGACCCAGTACTTC.

This clonotype was observed a handful of times. This chain joins TRBV7-2 and TRBJ2-3, with D perhaps matching TRBD2 (7 bases). CDR1 SGHTA and CDR2 FQGNSA come from the germline V gene. V was shortened by 5 bases and J by 1 base, with 16 bases between the two germline ends. The length of the CDR3 is 16 residues. In DNA form, the CDR3 reads TGTGCCAGCAGCCAGGAGGGGGGGTTTGGCACAGATACGCAGTATTTT. This sequence encodes CASSQEGGFGTDTQYF.

The chain uses TRBV25-1 and TRBJ2-7; 8 positions agree with TRBD1. CDR3 length: 13 residues. After removal of 2 bases from V and 6 bases from J, the junction contained 3 bases not matched to a gene. The germline V gene has CDR1 MGHDK and CDR2 SYGVNS. This CDR3 reads CASSELTGAEQYF. The DNA of the CDR3 is TGTGCCAGCAGTGAACTGACAGGGGCCGAGCAGTACTTC.